This T cell receptor (beta chain) appears in the sequencing data of a study of neurological immune-mediated disorders. Each CDR3 protein gets one entry after TCRdb re-called the 5' RACE reads with MiXCR. This sample carries approximately 90,000 distinct CDR3 sequences, roughly 3.5% of them seen once, and the ten largest clones take 5% to 6.5%. A few counts support this clonotype. This clonotype was sampled from a woman aged 18-35 years with multiple sclerosis. The source material was PBMCs.

In DNA, the CDR3 is TGTGCCAGCAGCCAGGACAGGGGGCAGACAGATACGCAGTATTTT. This sequence encodes CASSQDRGQTDTQYF. The chain uses TRBV7-2 and TRBJ2-3; 11 bases align to TRBD1. CDR3 length: 15 amino acids. The ends lost 5 bases at V and 3 bases at J; junction bases unmatched: 4. Germline V gene data show CDR1 as SGHTA and CDR2 as FQGNSA. The full variable domain, in which reference TRBV7-2 and TRBJ2-3 provide the parts outside the CDR3, is GAGVSQSPSNKVTEKGKDVELRCDPISGHTALYWYRQSLGQGLEFLIYFQGNSAPDKSGLPSDRFSAERTGGSVSTLTIQRTQQEDSAVYLCASSQDRGQTDTQYFGPGTRLTVL.